The 5 T cell receptor beta chains reported below all come from one sample, sequenced in a study of blood T cell repertoires in COVID-19 (dated by TCRdb to 2019 to 2021). Library preparation used the immunoSEQ multiplex PCR assay. In TCRdb, the immuneACCESS table is reduced to in-frame sequences with V and J assigned. These tables do not hold every clone; where another copy was compared, an unresolved V gene accounts for under half, and the others remain unexplained. Within this sample are 140,000 or so clones, with around 83% of them counted one time only. Approximately 3% of the sample goes to the ten largest clones. The sample consisted of peripheral blood. All receptors derive from a woman older than 75 with acute or convalescent COVID-19.

This chain uses TRBV6-5 with TRBJ1-6; D uncertain. Germline CDR1 and CDR2: MNHEY and SVGAGI. This CDR3 spans 14 amino acids. Trimming removed 5 bases from V and 10 bases from J, with 15 bases in between. CDR3 in amino acids: CASSQQPLVSPLHF. In DNA form, the CDR3 reads TGTGCCAGCAGTCAACAACCCCTGGTATCACCCCTCCACTTT.

The rearrangement joins TRBV27 to TRBJ2-3, with 9 bases lining up with TRBD1. With 6 bases clipped from V and 1 base from J, the junction kept 2 bases outside the gene matches. Germline CDR1 is MNHEY and CDR2 is SMNVEV (reference sequence). CDR3 size: 14 residues. In DNA, the CDR3 is TGTGCCAGCAGACAGGGGGCTGGCACAGATACGCAGTATTTT. Translating it yields CASRQGAGTDTQYF.

The rearrangement joins TRBV9 to TRBJ1-5; D is unclear. CDR1 SGDLS and CDR2 YYNGEE come from the germline V gene. With 2 bases removed from V and 1 base from J, the gap between germline ends came to 10 bases. The CDR3 has 15 residues. The CDR3 bases are TGTGCCAGCAGCGTGGAGGGTGGCAGCAATCAGCCCCAGCATTTT. Encoded protein: CASSVEGGSNQPQHF.

The chain's CDR3 is CASSFEALTGYEQFF. CDR3 DNA sequence: TGCGCCAGCAGCTTTGAGGCCCTAACGGGATATGAGCAGTTCTTC. The chain is built from TRBV5-1 and TRBJ2-1; maybe TRBD2 (5 bases). The V gene lost 2 bases and the J gene lost 8 bases, with 17 bases spanning the gap. This CDR3 is 15 amino acids long. Germline CDR1 SGHRS, CDR2 YFSETQ. The variable domain in full, with the rest retrieved from reference TRBV5-1 and TRBJ2-1, is KAGVTQTPRYLIKTRGQQVTLSCSPISGHRSVSWYQQTPGQGLQFLFEYFSETQRNKGNFPGRFSGRQFSNSRSEMNVSTLELGDSALYLCASSFEALTGYEQFFGPGTRLTVL.

This clone was seen a single time. The chain couples TRBV15 to TRBJ1-2, with a possible D match to TRBD1 (5 bases). The CDR3 length is 14 residues. The V end lost 1 base, the J end lost 5 bases, and 11 bases lay between the germline ends. Germline CDR1 is LNHNV and CDR2 is YYDKDF (reference sequence). For the CDR3, the DNA is TGTGCCACCAGCAGAGTTAGGTCAGGGTATGGCTACACCTTC. Amino acids: CATSRVRSGYGYTF.